These T cell receptor beta chains were read from a single sample in a study of T cells in Graves' hyperthyroidism and ophthalmopathy. MiXCR, applied by TCRdb to the multiplex PCR reads, yields one record per CDR3 protein. Of hundreds of thousands of distinct CDR3 sequences listed, around 15% are singletons. Source material: blood. The receptor set was obtained from a woman aged 35 to 49 with Graves' ophthalmopathy. The conserved cysteine and the conserved F or W are not part of the CDR3 here. A row's size may be missing; if present it is once, few, many or a size class.

13,TRBV20-1,many,SARVPQGALYEQY
13,TRBV12-3/TRBV12-4,many,ASSLSAIGTDTQY
13,TRBV5-4,few,ASSSVVGSYNEQF
14,TRBV6-1,NA,ASGRMGQGAFQPQH
14,TRBV11-2,NA,ASRRGRGGSYNEQF
13,TRBV4-1,NA,ASSPDYARSYEQY
11,TRBV3-1,many,ASSQGDSKTQY
13,TRBV11-2,once,ASSGVADSNQPQH
13,TRBV20-1,NA,SAYAGTSGRGELF
13,TRBV6-1,few,ASRETGTGYYEQY
11,TRBV30,many,AWSKGNNYGYT
13,TRBV28,many,ASSLKLAWADTQY
14,TRBV9,NA,ASSVVPGTNTGELF
12,TRBV5-8,NA,ASSLDPAGYGYT
13,TRBV7-9,many,ASSLTGGGNQPQH
17,TRBV24-1,NA,ATSDRAPGLNQETDTQY
13,TRBV30,NA,AWSVPSGGAETQY
15,TRBV7-2,many,ASSLGPRTGGFYGYT
13,TRBV30,few,AWSVASGIYNEQF
13,TRBV27,few,ASSPRGAGANVLT
14,TRBV28,NA,ASSLHYRAPYNEQF
9,TRBV7-9,NA,ASSLGAKFT